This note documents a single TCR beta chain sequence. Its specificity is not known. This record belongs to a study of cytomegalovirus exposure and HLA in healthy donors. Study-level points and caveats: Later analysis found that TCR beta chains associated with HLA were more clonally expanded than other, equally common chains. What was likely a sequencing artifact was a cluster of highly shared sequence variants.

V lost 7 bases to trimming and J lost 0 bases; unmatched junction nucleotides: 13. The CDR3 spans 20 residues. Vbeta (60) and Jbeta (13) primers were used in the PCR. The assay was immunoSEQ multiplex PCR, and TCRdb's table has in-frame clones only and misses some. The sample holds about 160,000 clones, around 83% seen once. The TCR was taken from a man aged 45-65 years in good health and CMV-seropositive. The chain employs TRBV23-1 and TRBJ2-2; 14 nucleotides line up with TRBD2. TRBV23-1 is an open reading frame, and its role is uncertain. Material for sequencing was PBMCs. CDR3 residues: CASTLGLAGDSPANTGELFF. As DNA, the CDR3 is TGCGCCAGCACCCTGGGACTAGCGGGAGATAGCCCCGCGAACACCGGGGAGCTGTTTTTT.